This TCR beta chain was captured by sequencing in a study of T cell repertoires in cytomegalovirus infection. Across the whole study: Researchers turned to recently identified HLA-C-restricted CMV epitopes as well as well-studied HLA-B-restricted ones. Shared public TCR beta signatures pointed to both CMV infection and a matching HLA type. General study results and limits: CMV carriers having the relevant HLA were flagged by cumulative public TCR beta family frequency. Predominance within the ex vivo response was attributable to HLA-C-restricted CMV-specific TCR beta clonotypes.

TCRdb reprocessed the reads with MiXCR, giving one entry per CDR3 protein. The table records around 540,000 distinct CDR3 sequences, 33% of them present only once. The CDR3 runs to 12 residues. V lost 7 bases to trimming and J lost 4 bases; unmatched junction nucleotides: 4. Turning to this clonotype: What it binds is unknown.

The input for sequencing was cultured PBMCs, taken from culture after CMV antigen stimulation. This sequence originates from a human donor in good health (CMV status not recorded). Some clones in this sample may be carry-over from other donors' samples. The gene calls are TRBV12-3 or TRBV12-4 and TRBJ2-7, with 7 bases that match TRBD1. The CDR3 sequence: CASKPTGYEQYF. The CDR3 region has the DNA TGTGCCAGCAAACCGACAGGGTACGAGCAGTACTTC.